This TCR beta chain was obtained from a study of blood T cell repertoires in COVID-19. Original processing notes: The assay estimated nucleated cells by amplifying reference gene primers. Sequenced by immunoSEQ multiplex PCR; TCRdb stores in-frame clones only, minus some. V and J calls plus clone size are reproduced from that table; the DNA served to infer D and trimming. The table records around 280,000 clones, around 88% of them present only once. This CDR3 has 17 amino acids. Trimming removed 6 bases from V and 7 bases from J; junction bases left unmatched: 15. In germline, CDR1 is SGHVS, CDR2 FNYEAQ.

The sequence was obtained from a woman in her twenties or thirties who had recovered from COVID-19. The rearrangement links TRBV7-6 to TRBJ2-2; 9 nucleotides agree with TRBD2. The specimen was peripheral blood. The CDR3 DNA follows: TGTGCCAGCAGGGAGACTAGCGGTAGCTCGGGGAGCGGGGAGCTGTTTTTT. Translated: CASRETSGSSGSGELFF. Together with reference TRBV7-6 and TRBJ2-2, the CDR3 gives the full variable domain: GAGVSQSPRYKVTKRGQDVALRCDPISGHVSLYWYRQALGQGPEFLTYFNYEAQQDKSGLPNDRFSAERPEGSISTLTIQRTEQRDSAMYRCASRETSGSSGSGELFFGEGSRLTVL.